This T cell receptor beta chain was observed in a study of T cell responses to AZD1222 COVID-19 vaccine. Produced via immunoSEQ multiplex PCR; TCRdb's table is partial and in-frame only. The sample carries about 84,000 clones, roughly 88% recorded once. CDR3 length: 15 residues. CDR1 is KGHSH, CDR2 LQKENI, per germline. Trimming pared 1 base from V and 4 bases from J, leaving 10 bases between. Study findings and constraints: Mapped onto spike, vaccine-associated CD4 TCRs spanned it and were dominant at 160-218 and 743-854.

As for this clone: No antigen is known for it.

The V and J genes are TRBV18 and TRBJ2-2, with D possibly being TRBD1 (6 bases). The sequence was collected from an adult who received the AZD1222 COVID-19 vaccine. The sequencing here drew on peripheral blood, taken 28 days after the second AZD1222 dose. The CDR3 DNA sequence: TGTGCCAGCTCACCACAGGGGGTCGCCACCGGGGAGCTGTTTTTT. The encoded protein is CASSPQGVATGELFF.